This TCR beta chain was sequenced for a study of B cell selection in AIRE deficiency. Assay used: immunoSEQ multiplex PCR; TCRdb lists only in-frame clones, some missing. The sample holds tens of thousands of clones, 95% to 98% seen once. CD4+CD127+ cells were sorted as the conventional CD4 T cells. CDR1 and CDR2 from the germline V gene are MDHEN and SYDVKM. J lost 6 bases, V lost 8 bases, and 3 bases had no gene match. The CDR3 runs 13 residues. This TCR was sampled from a human donor with AIRE deficiency. This chain uses TRBV28 with TRBJ1-5, with 11 bases lining up with TRBD1. The sample taken for sequencing was conventional CD4+ T cells sorted from PBMCs. CDR3 residues: CASRTGGGQPQHF. CDR3 sequence (DNA): TGTGCCAGCCGGACAGGGGGCGGTCAGCCCCAGCATTTT.